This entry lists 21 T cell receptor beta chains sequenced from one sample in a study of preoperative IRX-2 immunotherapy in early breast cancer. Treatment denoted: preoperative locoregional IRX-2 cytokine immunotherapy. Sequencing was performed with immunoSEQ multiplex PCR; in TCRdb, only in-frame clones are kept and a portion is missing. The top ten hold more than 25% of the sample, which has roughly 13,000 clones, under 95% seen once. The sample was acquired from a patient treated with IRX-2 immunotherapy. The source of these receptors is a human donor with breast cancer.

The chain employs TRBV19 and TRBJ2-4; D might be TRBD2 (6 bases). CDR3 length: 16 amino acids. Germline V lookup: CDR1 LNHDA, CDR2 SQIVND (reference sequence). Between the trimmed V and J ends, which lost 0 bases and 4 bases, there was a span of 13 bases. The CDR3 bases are TGTGCCAGTAGTATAGACGGAGGGGTGGGTAAAAACATTCAGTACTTC. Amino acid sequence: CASSIDGGVGKNIQYF.

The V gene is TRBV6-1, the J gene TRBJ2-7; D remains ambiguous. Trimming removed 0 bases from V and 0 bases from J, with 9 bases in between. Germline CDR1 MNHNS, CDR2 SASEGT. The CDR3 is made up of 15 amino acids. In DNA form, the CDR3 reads TGTGCCAGCAGTGAAGCGCTGAGCTCCTCCTACGAGCAGTACGTC. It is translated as CASSEALSSSYEQYV.

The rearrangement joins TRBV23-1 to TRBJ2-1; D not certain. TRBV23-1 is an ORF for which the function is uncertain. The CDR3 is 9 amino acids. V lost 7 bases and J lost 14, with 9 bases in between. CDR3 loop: CASINREFF. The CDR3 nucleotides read TGCGCCAGCATAAATAGGGAGTTCTTC.

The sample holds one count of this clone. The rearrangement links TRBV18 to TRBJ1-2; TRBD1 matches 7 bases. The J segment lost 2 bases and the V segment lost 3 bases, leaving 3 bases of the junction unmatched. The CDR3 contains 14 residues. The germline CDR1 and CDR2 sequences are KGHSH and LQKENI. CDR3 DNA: TGTGCCAGCTCACCTACAGGGGTAAACTATGGCTACACCTTC. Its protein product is CASSPTGVNYGYTF.

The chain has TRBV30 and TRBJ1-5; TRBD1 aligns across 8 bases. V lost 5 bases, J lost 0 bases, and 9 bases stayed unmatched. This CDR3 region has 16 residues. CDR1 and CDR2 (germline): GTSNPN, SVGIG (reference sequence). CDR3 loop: CAWGTQGGFSNQPQHF. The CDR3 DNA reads TGTGCCTGGGGTACACAGGGGGGATTTAGCAATCAGCCCCAGCATTTT.

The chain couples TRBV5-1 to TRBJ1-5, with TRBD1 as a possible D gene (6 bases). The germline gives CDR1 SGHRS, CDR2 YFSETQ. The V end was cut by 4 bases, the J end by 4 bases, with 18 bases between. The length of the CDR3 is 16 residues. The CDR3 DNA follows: TGCGCCAGCAGCGTCTCTCCCGGGACAAGTAATCAGCCCCAGCATTTT. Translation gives CASSVSPGTSNQPQHF.

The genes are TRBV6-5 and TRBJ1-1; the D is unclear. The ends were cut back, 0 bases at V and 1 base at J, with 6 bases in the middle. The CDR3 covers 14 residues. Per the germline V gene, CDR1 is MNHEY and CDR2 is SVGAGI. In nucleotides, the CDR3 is TGTGCCAGCAGTTACTCGCGAGGGAACACTGAAGCTTTCTTT. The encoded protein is CASSYSRGNTEAFF.

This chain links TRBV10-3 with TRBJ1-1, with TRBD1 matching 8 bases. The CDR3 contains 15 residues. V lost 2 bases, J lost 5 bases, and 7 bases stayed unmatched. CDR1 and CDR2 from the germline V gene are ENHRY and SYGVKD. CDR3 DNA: TGTGCCATCAGTGAGGGCAGGGGGCAATGGACTGAAGCTTTCTTT. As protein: CAISEGRGQWTEAFF.

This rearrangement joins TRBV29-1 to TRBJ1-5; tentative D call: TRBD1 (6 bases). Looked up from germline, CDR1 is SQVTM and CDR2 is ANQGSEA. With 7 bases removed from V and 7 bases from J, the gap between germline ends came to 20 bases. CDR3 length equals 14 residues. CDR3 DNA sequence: TGCAGCGCCTCAGGGGCGCTCCAGGGACAGCCCCAGCATTTT. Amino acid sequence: CSASGALQGQPQHF.

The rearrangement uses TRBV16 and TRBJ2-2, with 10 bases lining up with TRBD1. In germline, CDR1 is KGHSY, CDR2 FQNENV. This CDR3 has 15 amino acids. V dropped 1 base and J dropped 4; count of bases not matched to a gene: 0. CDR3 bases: TGTGCCAGCAGCCAATGGACAGGGGGCACCGGGGAGCTGTTTTTT. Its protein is CASSQWTGGTGELFF.

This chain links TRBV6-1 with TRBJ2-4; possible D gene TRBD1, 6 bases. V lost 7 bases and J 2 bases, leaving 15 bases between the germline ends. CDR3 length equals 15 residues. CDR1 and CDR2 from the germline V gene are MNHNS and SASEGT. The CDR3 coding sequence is TGTGCCAGCACCAGCGGACAGTTTACCAAAAACATTCAGTACTTC. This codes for CASTSGQFTKNIQYF.

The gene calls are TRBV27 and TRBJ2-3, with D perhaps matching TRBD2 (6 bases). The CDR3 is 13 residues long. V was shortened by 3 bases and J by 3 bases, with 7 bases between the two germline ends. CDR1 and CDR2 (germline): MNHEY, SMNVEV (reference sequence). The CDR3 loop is CASSFGGTDTQYF. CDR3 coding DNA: TGTGCCAGCAGTTTCGGGGGTACAGATACGCAGTATTTT.

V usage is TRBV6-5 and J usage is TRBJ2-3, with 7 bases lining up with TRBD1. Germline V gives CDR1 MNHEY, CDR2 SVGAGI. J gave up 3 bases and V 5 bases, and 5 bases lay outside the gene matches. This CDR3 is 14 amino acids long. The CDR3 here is CASSVQGWTDTQYF. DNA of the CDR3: TGTGCCAGCAGTGTACAGGGGTGGACAGATACGCAGTATTTT.

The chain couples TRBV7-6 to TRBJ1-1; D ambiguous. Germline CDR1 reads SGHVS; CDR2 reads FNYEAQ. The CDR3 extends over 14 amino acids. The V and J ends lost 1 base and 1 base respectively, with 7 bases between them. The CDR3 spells CASSLVPGNTEAFF. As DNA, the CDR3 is TGTGCCAGCAGCTTAGTCCCGGGGAACACTGAAGCTTTCTTT.

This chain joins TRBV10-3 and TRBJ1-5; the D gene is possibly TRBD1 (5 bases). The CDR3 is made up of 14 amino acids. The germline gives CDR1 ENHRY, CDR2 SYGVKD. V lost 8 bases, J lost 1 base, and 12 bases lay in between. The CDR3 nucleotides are TGTGCCATCCCCCCGAGGGGAAGCAATCAGCCCCAGCATTTT. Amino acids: CAIPPRGSNQPQHF.

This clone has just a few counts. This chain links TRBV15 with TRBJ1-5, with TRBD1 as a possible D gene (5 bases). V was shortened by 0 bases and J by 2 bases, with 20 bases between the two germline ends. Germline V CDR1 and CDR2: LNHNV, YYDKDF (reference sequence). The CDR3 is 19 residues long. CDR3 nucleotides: TGTGCCACCAGCAGAGACCTTGGGGGAGGCCTATGGGGCAATCAGCCCCAGCATTTT. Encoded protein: CATSRDLGGGLWGNQPQHF.

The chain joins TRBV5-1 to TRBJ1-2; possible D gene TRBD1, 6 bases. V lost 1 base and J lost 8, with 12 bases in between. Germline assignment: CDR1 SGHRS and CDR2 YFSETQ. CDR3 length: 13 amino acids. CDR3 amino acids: CASSLTGPEGYTF. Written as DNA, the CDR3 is TGCGCCAGCAGCTTGACAGGGCCAGAAGGCTACACCTTC.

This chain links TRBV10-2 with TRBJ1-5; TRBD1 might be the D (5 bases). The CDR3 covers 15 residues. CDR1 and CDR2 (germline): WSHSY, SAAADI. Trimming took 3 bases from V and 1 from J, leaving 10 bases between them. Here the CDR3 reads CASSESGKSNQPQHF. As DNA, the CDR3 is TGCGCCAGCAGTGAATCAGGGAAGAGCAATCAGCCCCAGCATTTT.

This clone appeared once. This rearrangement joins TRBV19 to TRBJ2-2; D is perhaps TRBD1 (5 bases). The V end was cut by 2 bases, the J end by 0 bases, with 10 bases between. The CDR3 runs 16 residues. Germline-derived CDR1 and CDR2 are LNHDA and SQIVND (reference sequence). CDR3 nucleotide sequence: TGTGCCAGTAGTATAAATGGACATCCGAACACCGGGGAGCTGTTTTTT. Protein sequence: CASSINGHPNTGELFF. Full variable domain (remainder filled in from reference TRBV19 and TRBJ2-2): DGGITQSPKYLFRKEGQNVTLSCEQNLNHDAMYWYRQDPGQGLRLIYYSQIVNDFQKGDIAEGYSVSREKKESFPLTVTSAQKNPTAFYLCASSINGHPNTGELFFGEGSRLTVL.

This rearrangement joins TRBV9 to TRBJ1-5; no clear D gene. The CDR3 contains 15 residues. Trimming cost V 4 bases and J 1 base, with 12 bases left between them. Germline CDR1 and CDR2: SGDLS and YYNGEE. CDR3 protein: CASSPSSLSNQPQHF. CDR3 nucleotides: TGTGCCAGCAGCCCCTCGTCCTTGAGCAATCAGCCCCAGCATTTT.

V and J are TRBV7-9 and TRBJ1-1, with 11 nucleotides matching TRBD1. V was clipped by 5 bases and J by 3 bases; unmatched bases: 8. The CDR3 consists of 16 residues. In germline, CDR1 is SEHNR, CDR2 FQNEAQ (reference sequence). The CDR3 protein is CASSPGQGAGYTEAFF. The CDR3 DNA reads TGTGCCAGCAGCCCCGGACAGGGGGCCGGGTACACTGAAGCTTTCTTT.